This TCR beta chain was sequenced during a study of blood T cell repertoires in COVID-19. Study-level information: Sites in the United States, Italy and Spain provided acute and convalescent COVID-19 samples. T cells, B-cell-depleted T cells, or PBMCs supplied cDNA or gDNA.

Deletions cut 7 bases from V and 3 bases from J, with 15 bases between. CDR3 length equals 14 residues. Germline V CDR1 and CDR2: ENHRY, SYGVKD. In the authors' methods: Amplification of reference gene primers was used by the study to estimate nucleated cell counts. Using immunoSEQ multiplex PCR, the repertoire was profiled, and TCRdb retains in-frame clones only, with some absent. For V, J and clone size, that table is used; D and trimming come from the DNA. Among approximately 300,000 clones listed, around 83% were seen once. The V call is TRBV10-3, the J call TRBJ1-1, with unresolved D. The clonotype comes from a woman aged 45-65 years with acute or convalescent COVID-19. Material for sequencing was peripheral blood. CDR3 in amino acids: CAINRGRVDTEAFF. The DNA of the CDR3 is TGTGCCATCAATAGAGGGCGGGTAGACACTGAAGCTTTCTTT.